The 31 T cell receptor beta chains below were found in one sample sequenced in a study of beta chain features in type 1 diabetes. Every bit of the isolated RNA underwent reverse transcription, so sequencing read expressed TCRB transcripts. Profiling relied on immunoSEQ multiplex PCR, and the TCRdb table lists in-frame clones only, not all of them. The sample yields about 180,000 clones, around an eighth seen once. The source material was central memory CD4+ T cells from blood. All receptors derive from a woman aged 18 to 35 in good health.

This clone appeared a few times. This chain joins TRBV2 and TRBJ1-1; D is unclear. The germline gives CDR1 SNHLY, CDR2 FYNNEI. V lost 7 bases and J 1 base, leaving 10 bases between the germline ends. The CDR3 runs 13 residues. The CDR3 loop is CASNRQQNTEAFF. The CDR3 DNA is TGTGCCAGCAATCGTCAACAGAACACTGAAGCTTTCTTT.

This chain uses TRBV2 with TRBJ2-3, with D perhaps matching TRBD2 (6 bases). Per germline, CDR1 SNHLY and CDR2 FYNNEI. Trimming shortened V by 6 bases and J by 4 bases, and 14 bases separated the two germline ends. This CDR3 is built from 14 residues. The CDR3 is CASRSGLGADTQYF. CDR3 DNA: TGTGCCAGCAGGAGCGGGTTGGGGGCAGATACGCAGTATTTT.

V and J are TRBV4-2 and TRBJ2-1, with D maybe TRBD1 (5 bases). V lost 1 base and J lost 8, with 15 bases in between. CDR1 is LGHNA, CDR2 YNFKEQ, per germline. The CDR3 consists of 15 residues. The CDR3 reads CASSQGYGHPDEQFF. The CDR3 coding sequence is TGTGCCAGCAGCCAAGGATACGGACATCCAGATGAGCAGTTCTTC.

The chain combines TRBV19 with TRBJ2-7; D is perhaps TRBD1 (5 bases). Germline V gene sequence: CDR1 LNHDA, CDR2 SQIVND (reference sequence). CDR3 size: 14 residues. Trimming cost V 7 bases and J 3 bases, with 16 bases left between them. The CDR3 sequence: CASIEQVPFYEQYF. CDR3 bases: TGTGCCAGTATCGAACAGGTTCCCTTCTACGAGCAGTACTTC.

This clone was seen only a few times. The J gene is TRBJ1-3, the V gene TRBV4-3; D possibly corresponds to TRBD1 (6 bases). V was clipped by 5 bases and J by 0 bases, with 17 bases between them. Looked up from germline, CDR1 is LGHNA and CDR2 is YSLEER. The CDR3 loop spans 17 amino acids. CDR3 sequence (DNA): TGCGCCAGCAGCGATTGGGGGCAGACCAGCTCTGGAAACACCATATATTTT. This codes for CASSDWGQTSSGNTIYF.

This clone was observed a few times. The CDR3 DNA reads TGTGCCAGCAGCTTAGTTGGAGCGGGAGGAACCGGGGAGCTGTTTTTT. This encodes CASSLVGAGGTGELFF. The chain joins TRBV7-9 to TRBJ2-2; TRBD2 matches at 9 bases. The CDR3 covers 16 residues. The germline V gene encodes CDR1 SEHNR and CDR2 FQNEAQ (reference sequence). V was pared by 1 base and J by 5 bases, with 5 bases of the junction left unmatched.

The CDR3 sequence is CASSLTTGPNTEAFF. The CDR3 coding sequence is TGTGCCAGCAGCTTAACGACAGGGCCGAACACTGAAGCTTTCTTT. The chain recombines TRBV7-2 with TRBJ1-1; 7 nucleotides line up with TRBD1. The V gene end was trimmed by 2 bases and the J gene end by 1 base; junction bases not matched to a gene: 4. The CDR3 totals 15 residues. Looked up from germline, CDR1 is SGHTA and CDR2 is FQGNSA.

This chain joins TRBV30 and TRBJ2-1; TRBD2 might be the D (5 bases). CDR3 length: 12 amino acids. V lost 4 bases and J 9 bases, leaving 13 bases between the germline ends. In germline, CDR1 is GTSNPN, CDR2 SVGIG (reference sequence). The DNA for the CDR3 is TGTGCCTGGACCCCGGGGAGTGGTGAGCAGTTCTTC. Residues: CAWTPGSGEQFF.

This clone was counted only a few times. CDR3 residues: CASSPPRERGNIQYF. The CDR3, as DNA: TGTGCCAGCAGCCCCCCACGGGAGCGAGGAAACATTCAGTACTTC. The chain combines TRBV4-2 with TRBJ2-4, with D possibly TRBD2 on 6 matching bases. The CDR3 spans 15 residues. V lost 4 bases and J 6 bases, leaving 16 bases between the germline ends. Germline-derived CDR1 and CDR2 are LGHNA and YNFKEQ.

This chain connects TRBV7-3 to TRBJ2-1; D is uncertain. This CDR3 comprises 13 residues. V lost 2 bases to trimming and J lost 12 bases, with 14 bases between them. CDR1 and CDR2 (germline): SGHTA, FQGTGA. The CDR3 reads CASSLQSFQAQFF. For the CDR3, the DNA is TGTGCCAGCAGCTTACAGTCGTTTCAGGCGCAGTTCTTC.

This sequence joins TRBV30 and TRBJ2-1, with 8 positions matching TRBD2. CDR1 is GTSNPN, CDR2 SVGIG, per germline (reference sequence). After removal of 4 bases from V and 9 bases from J, the junction contained 8 bases not matched to a gene. This CDR3 has 13 amino acids. Here the CDR3 DNA reads TGTGCCTGGACCGGGAGGGCCAGCGGTGAGCAGTTCTTC. Residues: CAWTGRASGEQFF. The full variable domain, its missing parts supplied by reference TRBV30 and TRBJ2-1, is SQTIHQWPATLVQPVGSPLSLECTVEGTSNPNLYWYRQAAGRGLQLLFYSVGIGQISSEVPQNLSASRPQDRQFILSSKKLLLSDSGFYLCAWTGRASGEQFFGPGTRLTVL.

There are a few counts of this clone. The rearrangement uses TRBV5-1 and TRBJ2-3; D is ambiguous. Trimming shortened V by 0 bases and J by 3 bases, and 8 bases separated the two germline ends. The CDR3 length is 14 residues. Germline V CDR1 and CDR2: SGHRS, YFSETQ. This CDR3 reads CASSLAVETDTQYF. The CDR3, as DNA: TGCGCCAGCAGCTTGGCCGTGGAGACAGATACGCAGTATTTT.

This clone was picked up a small number of times. The chain links TRBV5-1 to TRBJ1-3; TRBD1 matches 7 bases. Germline V gene sequence: CDR1 SGHRS, CDR2 YFSETQ. V gave up 3 bases and J gave up 4 bases; unmatched junction bases: 4. This CDR3 spans 14 amino acids. CDR3 bases: TGCGCCAGCAGCTCGACAGGGCGAGGAAACACCATATATTTT. This gives the protein CASSSTGRGNTIYF.

This clone showed up just a few times. V is TRBV18 and J is TRBJ1-1; the D is unclear. Germline loops: CDR1 KGHSH, CDR2 LQKENI. CDR3 size: 17 residues. Trimming removed 6 bases from V and 0 bases from J, with 20 bases in between. CDR3 bases: TGTGCCAGCTCTACTACGGGAGGGCCCGGGATGAACACTGAAGCTTTCTTT. It specifies CASSTTGGPGMNTEAFF.

The genes are TRBV7-9 and TRBJ1-6; D gene ambiguous. The germline V and J ends were trimmed by 2 bases and 5 bases, with 7 bases remaining between them. Germline V lookup: CDR1 SEHNR, CDR2 FQNEAQ (reference sequence). This CDR3 has 14 amino acids. The CDR3 loop is CASSLYLDNSPLHF. The CDR3 DNA reads TGTGCCAGCAGCTTATATCTTGATAATTCACCCCTCCACTTT.

The chain couples TRBV7-9 to TRBJ2-1; perhaps TRBD2 as D (5 bases). Trimming took 0 bases from V and 5 from J, leaving 11 bases between them. The CDR3 contains 15 residues. CDR1 and CDR2 (germline): SEHNR, FQNEAQ (reference sequence). The CDR3 sequence is CASSLAGVKHNEQFF. The CDR3 bases are TGTGCCAGCAGCTTAGCGGGAGTCAAACACAATGAGCAGTTCTTC.

This clone was seen only a few times. V usage is TRBV14 and J usage is TRBJ2-6; 7 bases line up with TRBD1. The CDR3 consists of 18 residues. V shed 4 bases, J shed 0 bases, and the junction held 9 bases outside the gene matches. The germline V gene encodes CDR1 SGHDN and CDR2 FVKESK. CDR3 loop: CASSLGRGFISGANVLTF. CDR3 bases: TGTGCCAGCAGCCTCGGCAGGGGGTTCATCTCTGGGGCCAACGTCCTGACTTTC.

This clone was observed a few times. This rearrangement joins TRBV28 to TRBJ2-7, with 9 bases matching TRBD1. CDR3 size: 16 residues. Germline V gene lookup returns CDR1 MDHEN and CDR2 SYDVKM. Trimming at V came to 6 bases and at J to 5 bases, leaving 14 bases not matched to a gene. The CDR3 sequence is CASRRTGTGYRNEQYF. The CDR3 DNA sequence: TGTGCCAGCAGACGGACCGGGACAGGGTATCGGAACGAGCAGTACTTC.

The table lists this clone with a few counts. The CDR3 loop reads CASSVGQLAANEKLFF. In DNA form, the CDR3 reads TGTGCCAGCAGCGTAGGACAGTTGGCAGCTAATGAAAAACTGTTTTTT. This chain joins TRBV7-2 and TRBJ1-4; perhaps TRBD1 as D (6 bases). Germline assignment: CDR1 SGHTA and CDR2 FQGNSA. The CDR3 spans 16 residues. The V and J ends lost 5 bases and 3 bases respectively, with 16 bases between them.

This clone was found a few times. The rearrangement links TRBV30 to TRBJ1-2; D gene uncertain. Trimming shortened V by 8 bases and J by 4 bases, and 11 bases separated the two germline ends. CDR3 length: 11 residues. Per the germline V gene, CDR1 is GTSNPN and CDR2 is SVGIG (reference sequence). CDR3 sequence reads: CAQWASYGYTF. The DNA of the CDR3 is TGTGCCCAATGGGCCAGCTATGGCTACACCTTC.

This clone was counted a few times. This specimen includes other DNA sequences encoding the same CDR3. The chain joins TRBV28 to TRBJ1-1; D gene ambiguous. Trimming took off 3 bases at V and 1 base at J, with 6 bases between the two ends. Germline-derived CDR1 and CDR2 are MDHEN and SYDVKM. This CDR3 region has 13 residues. This chain's CDR3 is CASSLGRNTEAFF. CDR3 sequence (DNA): TGTGCCAGCAGTTTGGGCAGGAACACTGAAGCTTTCTTT. The full variable domain, its missing parts supplied by reference TRBV28 and TRBJ1-1, is DVKVTQSSRYLVKRTGEKVFLECVQDMDHENMFWYRQDPGLGLRLIYFSYDVKMKEKGDIPEGYSVSREKKERFSLILESASTNQTSMYLCASSLGRNTEAFFGQGTRLTVV.

This clone was detected a few times. This chain uses TRBV18 with TRBJ1-5; a weak D match, TRBD1 (6 bases). V dropped 2 bases and J dropped 0 bases, with 11 bases sitting between them. The CDR3 is made up of 16 amino acids. The germline CDR1 and CDR2 sequences are KGHSH and LQKENI. CDR3 sequence reads: CASSPGGGHSNQPQHF. In DNA, the CDR3 is TGTGCCAGCTCACCAGGGGGGGGGCATAGCAATCAGCCCCAGCATTTT.

The chain combines TRBV14 with TRBJ2-7; D remains unclear. From germline, CDR1 is SGHDN and CDR2 FVKESK. The CDR3 is 16 amino acids. V gave up 4 bases and J gave up 2 bases, with 18 bases separating them. The chain's CDR3 is CASSPSRRFGTYEQYF. The CDR3, as DNA: TGTGCCAGCAGCCCCTCCCGGCGGTTCGGCACCTACGAGCAGTACTTC.

This clone occurred a few times. This chain connects TRBV29-1 to TRBJ1-1, with 8 positions matching TRBD1. In germline, CDR1 is SQVTM, CDR2 ANQGSEA. V lost 4 bases to trimming and J lost 1 base; unmatched junction nucleotides: 5. CDR3 length: 14 residues. CDR3 sequence (DNA): TGCAGCGTTGCGAACAGGGGGGGGAACACTGAAGCTTTCTTT. Protein: CSVANRGGNTEAFF.

This clone was seen ten or more times. The rearrangement joins TRBV7-3 to TRBJ2-6; D is perhaps TRBD1 (5 bases). Trimming removed 5 bases from V and 4 bases from J, with 12 bases in between. The germline V gene encodes CDR1 SGHTA and CDR2 FQGTGA. This CDR3 has 15 residues. The CDR3 here is CASSPTPGGANVLTF. The DNA for the CDR3 is TGTGCCAGCAGCCCAACCCCAGGGGGGGCCAACGTCCTGACTTTC.

V usage is TRBV4-3 and J usage is TRBJ1-2; the match to TRBD1 covers 9 bases. Germline V gives CDR1 LGHNA, CDR2 YSLEER. This CDR3 has 15 amino acids. J lost 6 bases, V lost 4 bases, and 9 bases had no gene match. Written as DNA, the CDR3 is TGCGCCAGCAGCCCGGCCGGGACAGGGAGCGATGGCTACACCTTC. Protein product: CASSPAGTGSDGYTF.

This chain links TRBV28 with TRBJ2-7; 8 positions agree with TRBD1. J gave up 0 bases and V 6 bases, and 4 bases lay outside the gene matches. The length of the CDR3 is 14 residues. Germline CDR1 is MDHEN and CDR2 is SYDVKM. The CDR3 loop is CASRRTGNSYEQYF. The CDR3 nucleotides read TGTGCCAGCAGACGGACAGGGAACTCCTACGAGCAGTACTTC.

This clone was observed a handful of times. The rearrangement uses TRBV6-1 and TRBJ1-2; 8 bases match TRBD1. The V gene's germline CDR1 is MNHNS and CDR2 SASEGT. With V trimmed by 4 bases and J by 3 bases, 7 bases remained unmatched. This CDR3 spans 15 amino acids. The CDR3 DNA sequence: TGTGCCAGCAGTGCGTCCGCAGGGGGCGACTATGGCTACACCTTC. This sequence encodes CASSASAGGDYGYTF.

The chain joins TRBV30 to TRBJ2-1, with no clear D. This CDR3 has 12 residues. The V end was cut by 5 bases, the J end by 10 bases, with 15 bases between. Germline V gene sequence: CDR1 GTSNPN, CDR2 SVGIG (reference sequence). CDR3 sequence: CAWDRQSLEQFF. As DNA, the CDR3 is TGTGCCTGGGACCGACAAAGTCTGGAGCAGTTCTTC.

The CDR3 sequence: CASSHLPPGQGPFRNQPQHF. For the CDR3, the DNA is TGCGCCAGCAGTCATCTCCCACCGGGACAGGGACCGTTTCGCAATCAGCCCCAGCATTTT. The chain carries TRBV23-1 and TRBJ1-5; 9 bases are shared with TRBD1. TRBV23-1 counts as an open reading frame of uncertain function. V dropped 3 bases and J dropped 2; count of bases not matched to a gene: 17. CDR3 size: 20 residues.

The V and J genes are TRBV9 and TRBJ2-3; D might be TRBD2 (6 bases). The CDR3 extends over 14 amino acids. CDR1 is SGDLS, CDR2 YYNGEE, per germline. V was clipped by 2 bases and J by 2 bases, with 9 bases between them. The CDR3: CASSVGGTTDTQYF. In DNA, the CDR3 is TGTGCCAGCAGCGTCGGAGGGACCACAGATACGCAGTATTTT. Based on the CDR3 plus reference TRBV9 and TRBJ2-3, the full variable domain is DSGVTQTPKHLITATGQRVTLRCSPRSGDLSVYWYQQSLDQGLQFLIQYYNGEERAKGNILERFSAQQFPDLHSELNLSSLELGDSALYFCASSVGGTTDTQYFGPGTRLTVL.